The rows below give T cell receptor beta chains drawn from one sample of a study of identical twins. TCRdb passed the 5' RACE reads through MiXCR, listing each CDR3 protein once. The data hold 650,000 to 750,000 distinct CDR3 sequences, with about 20% observed a single time. This same sample was also taken into another study, of T cells expressing NK-cell markers.

Sequenced input: PBMCs. These receptors were collected from a woman between 18 and 29 years old in good health. The CDR3 runs from the conserved cysteine through the conserved F or W. Fields, in order: CDR3 protein, CDR3 DNA, V gene, J gene, D gene, clone size. D genes are given only for firm matches. Clone size, where shown, is once, few, many, or a class for clones that have expanded.

CAISESQGPGNYNEQFF,TGTGCCATCAGTGAGTCGCAGGGGCCAGGAAACTACAATGAGCAGTTCTTC,TRBV10-3,TRBJ2-1,-,few
CASSFGPSGEGGYGYTF,TGTGCCAGCAGCTTTGGACCTTCGGGGGAAGGTGGCTATGGCTACACCTTC,TRBV11-2,TRBJ1-2,-,few
CASSYSRTSQVNEQFF,TGTGCCAGCAGTTACTCTCGGACCAGCCAAGTCAATGAGCAGTTCTTC,TRBV6-2/TRBV6-3,TRBJ2-1,-,-
CASSPRFAAGELFF,TGTGCCAGCAGCCCCCGATTTGCGGCCGGGGAGCTGTTTTTT,TRBV3-1,TRBJ2-2,-,-
CASTEGTGRRNQPQHF,TGTGCCAGCACCGAAGGGACAGGCCGGCGCAATCAGCCCCAGCATTTT,TRBV12-3/TRBV12-4,TRBJ1-5,TRBD1,many
CSVRFTNTEAFF,TGCAGCGTTAGGTTTACGAACACTGAAGCTTTCTTT,TRBV29-1,TRBJ1-1,-,few
CSARRGTGPGEQYF,TGCAGTGCTCGTAGGGGGACAGGACCCGGCGAGCAGTACTTC,TRBV20-1,TRBJ2-7,TRBD1,few
CASSSLTVYNEQFF,TGTGCCAGCAGCTCCTTGACGGTGTACAATGAGCAGTTCTTC,TRBV21-1,TRBJ2-1,-,many
CASVRAGANEQFF,TGTGCCAGCGTGCGGGCAGGGGCGAATGAGCAGTTCTTC,TRBV2,TRBJ2-1,-,many
CASSPGAFPFSSTDTQYF,TGTGCCAGCAGCCCCGGAGCTTTTCCATTCTCTAGCACAGATACGCAGTATTTT,TRBV14,TRBJ2-3,-,few
CASSADRGGDEQYF,TGTGCCAGCAGCGCCGACAGGGGAGGGGACGAGCAGTACTTC,TRBV9,TRBJ2-7,-,few
CATSRDRRRMTGELFF,TGTGCCACCAGCAGAGATCGGAGACGTATGACCGGGGAGCTGTTTTTT,TRBV15,TRBJ2-2,-,once
CSARETSYEQYF,TGCAGTGCTAGAGAGACTAGCTACGAGCAGTACTTC,TRBV20-1,TRBJ2-7,-,many
CASSRQGWETQYF,TGTGCCAGCAGCAGACAGGGATGGGAGACCCAGTACTTC,TRBV5-5,TRBJ2-5,TRBD1,few
CASSYRGAGGGYGYTF,TGTGCCAGCAGTTACCGCGGTGCAGGGGGCGGGTATGGCTACACCTTC,TRBV6-5,TRBJ1-2,TRBD1,few
CASSYAGTANYEQYF,TGTGCCAGCAGTTACGCAGGGACAGCGAACTACGAGCAGTACTTC,TRBV6-5,TRBJ2-7,TRBD1,few
CASSLGQSGELFF,TGTGCCAGCAGCTTGGGACAATCCGGGGAGCTGTTTTTT,TRBV13,TRBJ2-2,-,few
CASTPSGASGTDTQYF,TGCGCCAGCACCCCGTCCGGGGCTAGCGGGACAGATACGCAGTATTTT,TRBV5-1,TRBJ2-3,TRBD2,-
CASSYSGDQAFF,TGTGCCAGCAGTTACTCAGGGGACCAAGCTTTCTTT,TRBV6-5,TRBJ1-1,-,many
CSAGRTPSTDTQYF,TGCAGCGCCGGAAGGACCCCTAGCACAGATACGCAGTATTTT,TRBV29-1,TRBJ2-3,-,few